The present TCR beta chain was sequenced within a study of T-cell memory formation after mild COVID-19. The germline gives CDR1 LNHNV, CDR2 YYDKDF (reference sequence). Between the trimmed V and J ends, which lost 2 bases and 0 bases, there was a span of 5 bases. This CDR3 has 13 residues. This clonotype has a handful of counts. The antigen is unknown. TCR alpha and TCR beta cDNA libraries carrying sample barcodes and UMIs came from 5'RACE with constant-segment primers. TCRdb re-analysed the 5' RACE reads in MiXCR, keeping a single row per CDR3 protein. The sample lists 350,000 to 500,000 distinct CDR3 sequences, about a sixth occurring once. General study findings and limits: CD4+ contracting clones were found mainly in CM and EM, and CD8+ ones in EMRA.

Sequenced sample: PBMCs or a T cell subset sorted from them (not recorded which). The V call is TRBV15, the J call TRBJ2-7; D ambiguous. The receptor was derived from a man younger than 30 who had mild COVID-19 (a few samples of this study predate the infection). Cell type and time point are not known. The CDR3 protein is CATSRPDSYEQYF. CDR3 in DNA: TGTGCCACCAGCAGACCCGACTCCTACGAGCAGTACTTC. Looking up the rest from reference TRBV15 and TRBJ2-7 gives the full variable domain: DAMVIQNPRYQVTQFGKPVTLSCSQTLNHNVMYWYQQKSSQAPKLLFHYYDKDFNNEADTPDNFQSRRPNTSFCFLDIRSPGLGDTAMYLCATSRPDSYEQYFGPGTRLTVT.